This TCR beta chain was captured by sequencing in a study of T cell responses to AZD1222 COVID-19 vaccine. Findings and limits, study-wide: Every sample of the repertoires postdated the peak T cell response. Reports say nearly half of spike-specific TCRs go after unmutated variant regions. Only six or seven AZD1222 recipients tested seropositive at baseline.

Data came from immunoSEQ multiplex PCR; TCRdb stores just in-frame clones and leaves some out. The sample lists 180,000 or so clones; 88% were seen once. CDR1 and CDR2 from the germline V gene are MGHRA and YSYEKL. CDR3 length equals 17 residues. V lost 1 base and J 0 bases, leaving 12 bases between the germline ends. This clone was detected only once. The antigen is undetermined. The material was peripheral blood, obtained 28 days after the second AZD1222 dose. The chain is built from TRBV4-1 and TRBJ1-4; D is unclear. This clonotype was sampled from an adult who received the AZD1222 COVID-19 vaccine. In DNA form, the CDR3 reads TGCGCCAGCAGCCAAGGACCGATCGGTTCAACTAATGAAAAACTGTTTTTT. The encoded protein is CASSQGPIGSTNEKLFF.